This TCR beta chain was obtained from a study of tumor and adjacent non-tumor tissue in lung cancer. Study information: Aged about 30 to 85 years, patients included 10 men and 4 or 5 women with stage I to III disease. Each sample yielded roughly 4.2 million productive TCRbeta reads on average. Study results and caveats: Compared with tumor, normal lung showed significantly lower TCR diversity.

The CDR3 runs to 15 residues. Germline V CDR1 and CDR2: SGHAT, FQNNGV. A modified ARM-PCR protocol with three rounds of nested PCR amplified TCRbeta. TCRdb independently ran MiXCR on the multiplex PCR reads; one entry per CDR3 protein. Of 75,000 to 95,000 distinct CDR3 sequences in the sample, 55% to 80% were seen once. Note on this clonotype: As yet, its antigen is unknown. Germline is not matched at one junction end, which may reflect a read error.

No cell sorting was done before RNA was extracted from the tissue. V and J are TRBV11-2 and TRBJ2-1, with D uncertain. Sequenced: lung tumor tissue. This clonotype was obtained from a woman in her forties with non-small cell lung cancer. The CDR3 here is CTSSLGLGSYNELFF. CDR3 coding DNA: TGTACCAGCAGCCTTGGCTTAGGCTCCTACAATGAGCTGTTCTTC.